The next 14 T cell receptor beta chains were all read from a single sample in a study of shared clonotypes between healthy human individuals. Libraries were prepared by immunoSEQ multiplex PCR; TCRdb keeps only in-frame clonotypes and omits some of them. The sample has around 1,900,000 clones, about 94% seen once. In the naive CD8 group, cells lacked CD45RO and were positively selected for CCR7, so terminally differentiated effector memory CD45RA+ cells were left out. What was sequenced was naive CD8+ T cells from PBMCs. These receptors all stem from a man aged 18 to 30 in good health. Some clones in this sample may be carry-over from other donors' samples.

A word on this clone: The same CDR3 can be traced to other DNA sequences in this sample. The chain couples TRBV7-9 to TRBJ2-7; 7 bases match TRBD1. With 4 bases clipped from V and 2 bases from J, the junction kept 5 bases outside the gene matches. Germline CDR1 reads SEHNR; CDR2 reads FQNEAQ (reference sequence). The CDR3 is made up of 14 amino acids. CDR3 region: CASSSTGTAYEQYF. Written as DNA, the CDR3 is TGTGCCAGCAGCTCAACCGGGACAGCCTACGAGCAGTACTTC.

The chain couples TRBV9 to TRBJ2-5; tentative D call: TRBD2 (6 bases). Trimming left V 0 bases short and J 5 bases short, with 17 bases between. Germline lookup yields CDR1 SGDLS and CDR2 YYNGEE. This CDR3 is 16 amino acids long. The CDR3 loop reads CASSVGGTRFSETQYF. As DNA, the CDR3 is TGTGCCAGCAGCGTAGGAGGGACTCGATTTTCTGAGACCCAGTACTTC.

CDR3 sequence: CAWSGAREAFF. For the CDR3, the DNA is TGTGCCTGGAGTGGGGCCAGAGAAGCTTTCTTT. This chain uses TRBV30 with TRBJ1-1; D call uncertain. CDR3 size: 11 residues. Trimming took off 1 base at V and 8 bases at J, with 8 bases between the two ends. Germline V gene lookup returns CDR1 GTSNPN and CDR2 SVGIG (reference sequence).

CDR3 bases: TGTGCCAGGGGTCCGCTCAACCCCTACGAGCAGTACTTC. This encodes CARGPLNPYEQYF. This sequence joins TRBV27 and TRBJ2-7, with unresolved D. The CDR3 sequence is 13 residues long. The V and J ends lost 9 bases and 2 bases respectively, with 14 bases between them. Germline CDR1 is MNHEY and CDR2 is SMNVEV (reference sequence).

J is TRBJ1-2 and V is TRBV14; no clear D gene. The CDR3 extends over 13 amino acids. Germline loops: CDR1 SGHDN, CDR2 FVKESK. V was shortened by 3 bases and J by 5 bases, with 10 bases between the two germline ends. CDR3 residues: CASSHMEWYGYTF. The CDR3 region has the DNA TGTGCCAGCAGCCATATGGAGTGGTATGGCTACACCTTC. The entire variable domain, with the rest obtained from reference TRBV14 and TRBJ1-2, is as follows: EAGVTQFPSHSVIEKGQTVTLRCDPISGHDNLYWYRRVMGKEIKFLLHFVKESKQDESGMPNNRFLAERTGGTYSTLKVQPAELEDSGVYFCASSHMEWYGYTFGSGTRLTVV.

The chain has TRBV4-1 and TRBJ2-2; D ambiguous. The CDR3 runs 13 residues. The V gene's germline CDR1 is MGHRA and CDR2 YSYEKL. V was cut by 1 base and J by 7 bases, with 7 bases left in between. In DNA form, the CDR3 reads TGCGCCAGCAGCCAAGGTGTACGCGGGGAGCTGTTTTTT. Its translation is CASSQGVRGELFF.

The chain uses TRBV9 and TRBJ2-7; TRBD2 agrees at 10 bases. CDR3 size: 14 residues. Germline V CDR1 and CDR2: SGDLS, YYNGEE. V lost 4 bases and J lost 5; bases outside the gene matches: 6. This CDR3 reads CASSPSGRGDEQYF. The CDR3 DNA sequence: TGTGCCAGCAGCCCCAGCGGGAGGGGAGACGAGCAGTACTTC.

The chain has TRBV5-1 and TRBJ2-1; 10 bases fit TRBD2. This CDR3 is built from 16 residues. The germline V gene encodes CDR1 SGHRS and CDR2 YFSETQ. Trimming took 1 base from V and 4 from J; bases not matched to a gene: 5. The CDR3 nucleotides are TGCGCCAGCAGCTTGTCGCCTAGCGGGAGATACAATGAGCAGTTCTTC. Protein: CASSLSPSGRYNEQFF.

The CDR3 region has the DNA TGTGCCAGCAGCTTAACCTACGGGACTAGCGCCACCGGGGAGCTGTTTTTT. It yields the protein CASSLTYGTSATGELFF. The rearrangement links TRBV11-2 to TRBJ2-2; 10 nucleotides align to TRBD2. This CDR3 contains 17 residues. V lost 2 bases to trimming and J lost 4 bases; unmatched junction nucleotides: 7. In germline, CDR1 is SGHAT, CDR2 FQNNGV.

The V gene is TRBV7-9, the J gene TRBJ1-1; D perhaps matches TRBD1 (5 bases). CDR1 and CDR2 (germline): SEHNR, FQNEAQ (reference sequence). The CDR3 length is 16 residues. Trimming stripped 2 bases from V and 4 bases from J, with 17 bases between. In DNA, the CDR3 is TGTGCCAGCAGCTTACAGCGCTTGGGGCTGGCCACTGAAGCTTTCTTT. Translating it yields CASSLQRLGLATEAFF.

The chain has TRBV29-1 and TRBJ2-1; 7 bases align to TRBD2. CDR1 is SQVTM, CDR2 ANQGSEA, per germline. The CDR3 has 15 residues. Trimming removed 6 bases from V and 8 bases from J; junction bases left unmatched: 16. This chain's CDR3 is CSVDSSGGPGHEQFF. The CDR3 DNA reads TGCAGCGTCGATTCTAGCGGAGGGCCGGGCCATGAGCAGTTCTTC.

The chain links TRBV6-1 to TRBJ1-5, with a weak D call TRBD1 (6 bases). V was pared by 5 bases and J by 5 bases, with 7 bases between. Germline V gene sequence: CDR1 MNHNS, CDR2 SASEGT. The CDR3 sequence is 12 residues long. The CDR3 region is CASSHRDQPQHF. Written as DNA, the CDR3 is TGTGCCAGCAGTCACAGGGATCAGCCCCAGCATTTT.

V is TRBV9 and J is TRBJ1-2; TRBD1 might be the D (5 bases). Germline V CDR1 and CDR2: SGDLS, YYNGEE. V lost 4 bases and J 4 bases, leaving 11 bases between the germline ends. This CDR3 is 13 amino acids long. The CDR3 here is CASSPDRTYGYTF. The CDR3 nucleotides are TGTGCCAGCAGCCCTGACAGAACCTATGGCTACACCTTC.

This rearrangement joins TRBV9 to TRBJ2-2; 8 positions agree with TRBD2. The CDR3 is 16 residues long. Germline-derived CDR1 and CDR2 are SGDLS and YYNGEE. Unmatched junction bases numbered 8, after V lost 0 bases and J lost 7 bases. CDR3 amino acids: CASSVALREENGELFF. The CDR3 region has the DNA TGTGCCAGCAGCGTAGCTTTGCGGGAGGAAAACGGGGAGCTGTTTTTT.